Below, 7 T cell receptor beta chains from the same sample are listed, as sequenced in a study of regulatory T cells in long-lasting Graves disease. Arm-PCR of CDR3 regions and iRepertoire HTBI primers were the basis on which TCR beta libraries were built. TCRdb independently ran MiXCR on the multiplex PCR reads; one entry per CDR3 protein. The top ten hold 15% to 20% of the sample, which has 500,000 to 700,000 distinct CDR3 sequences, approximately 15% seen once. The time point denotes: newly diagnosed GD, antithyroid drugs for less than 3 months. The TCR library was made from RNA extracted from PBMCs. The same sample was also used in a study of T cells in Graves' hyperthyroidism and ophthalmopathy.

The starting material was peripheral blood mononuclear cells (PBMCs), obtained at new diagnosis, from a patient treated with antithyroid drugs. The receptors were gathered from a woman aged 25 to 39 with Graves disease.

This clonotype was detected ten times or more. The chain recombines TRBV28 with TRBJ2-7; 7 nucleotides match TRBD1. The junction had 13 bases not matched to a gene; V was cut back by 9 bases and J by 2 bases. The germline V gene has CDR1 MDHEN and CDR2 SYDVKM. The CDR3 spans 15 residues. CDR3 amino acids: CASRKTGFQPYEQYF. In DNA, the CDR3 is TGTGCCAGTCGTAAGACAGGGTTTCAGCCCTACGAGCAGTACTTC.

This clonotype has a count of ten or more. This sequence joins TRBV2 and TRBJ1-1; D call uncertain. Germline loops: CDR1 SNHLY, CDR2 FYNNEI. Deletions cut 8 bases from V and 6 bases from J, with 16 bases between. The CDR3 runs to 13 residues. CDR3 region: CASGSPPGPEAFF. For the CDR3, the DNA is TGTGCCAGCGGAAGCCCCCCGGGCCCTGAAGCTTTCTTT.

This clonotype was seen repeatedly, ten times or more. The J gene is TRBJ2-2, the V gene TRBV30; tentative D call: TRBD2 (5 bases). Germline V gives CDR1 GTSNPN, CDR2 SVGIG (reference sequence). The CDR3 covers 12 residues. V was clipped by 4 bases and J by 3 bases, with 6 bases between them. The CDR3 DNA sequence: TGTGCCTGGAACGGGGACACCGGGGAGCTGTTTTTT. Its protein product is CAWNGDTGELFF.

Ten or more counts support this clonotype. The chain employs TRBV7-2 and TRBJ2-1, with a tentative D call TRBD2 (5 bases). This CDR3 has 15 amino acids. CDR1 is SGHTA, CDR2 FQGNSA, per germline. V dropped 5 bases and J dropped 0 bases, with 11 bases sitting between them. The CDR3 coding sequence is TGTGCCAGCAGCCCCCAGAGCGGCTCCTACAATGAGCAGTTCTTC. Its translation: CASSPQSGSYNEQFF.

This clonotype was detected many times. The chain recombines TRBV15 with TRBJ2-7; D is ambiguous. CDR1 is LNHNV and CDR2 is YYDKDF in the germline V gene (reference sequence). The CDR3 consists of 12 residues. Between the trimmed V and J ends, which lost 5 bases and 2 bases, there was a span of 7 bases. The CDR3 spells CATSAGTYEQYF. In DNA, the CDR3 is TGTGCCACCAGCGCAGGAACCTACGAGCAGTACTTC.

This clonotype was found many times. This chain's CDR3 is CASSAELAGGETQYF. The CDR3 nucleotides are TGTGCCAGCAGCGCAGAGCTAGCGGGAGGAGAGACCCAGTACTTC. J is TRBJ2-5 and V is TRBV7-2, with 11 bases identical to TRBD2. The CDR3 contains 15 residues. With V trimmed by 5 bases and J by 4 bases, 6 bases remained unmatched. Germline V CDR1 and CDR2: SGHTA, FQGNSA.

This clonotype showed up many times. The rearrangement joins TRBV3-1 to TRBJ2-7; D gene uncertain. Trimming took 3 bases from V and 1 from J, leaving 13 bases between them. The CDR3 covers 15 residues. From germline, CDR1 is LGHDT and CDR2 YNNKEL (reference sequence). CDR3 nucleotide sequence: TGTGCCAGCAGCCATACGACTCCTTCATCCTACGAGCAGTACTTC. Encoded protein: CASSHTTPSSYEQYF.